This T cell receptor (beta chain) was recovered during a study of neurological immune-mediated disorders. The cDNA was synthesized by 5'RACE incorporating 10-nucleotide random UMIs. Every sequencing run produced over 160 million TCR-beta sequences that came from 15-18 subjects. TCRdb fed the 5' RACE reads into MiXCR, producing one record per CDR3 protein. This sample yields approximately 45,000 distinct CDR3 sequences, of which roughly an eighth are seen a single time; around 1.3% belongs to the top ten. This clonotype has ten or more counts. V was shortened by 3 bases and J by 10 bases, with 13 bases between the two germline ends. There are 14 residues in the CDR3. The V gene's germline CDR1 is MNHEY and CDR2 SMNVEV (reference sequence).

Material: PBMCs. This sequence joins TRBV27 and TRBJ1-6; TRBD1 is a possible D gene (5 bases). This clonotype was obtained from a female donor in good health. In nucleotides, the CDR3 is TGTGCCAGCAGTTTGCCGGGGAGGGACTCACCCCTCCACTTT. This sequence encodes CASSLPGRDSPLHF.